The next 31 T cell receptor beta chains were all read from a single sample in a study of blood T cells in healthy people across ages. Primed by a sample-barcoded 5' primer and a J-beta primer mix, a second PCR proceeded for about 6 to 11 cycles. MiXCR was run by TCRdb on the 5' RACE reads, yielding one entry per CDR3 protein. This sample carries 1.5 million or so distinct CDR3 sequences, roughly 45% of them seen once, and the ten largest clones take less than 8%. The sequenced sample consisted of blood. The receptors were sampled from a woman between 18 and 29 years old in good health.

The chain links TRBV12-5 to TRBJ2-5, with TRBD2 matching 12 bases. J lost 11 bases, V lost 0 bases, and 10 bases had no gene match. The CDR3 spans 16 residues. CDR1 is LGHNT and CDR2 is FRNRAP in the germline V gene. In nucleotides, the CDR3 is TGTGCTAGTGGTTTGGTACAAACTAGCGGGGGGAATGAGCAGTACTTC. This encodes CASGLVQTSGGNEQYF.

Comment on this clonotype: One end of the junction is discordant with germline, which a read error may explain. This rearrangement joins TRBV20-1 to TRBJ1-6; the D is unclear. This CDR3 is built from 14 residues. Germline loops: CDR1 DFQATT, CDR2 SNEGSKA (reference sequence). This CDR3 is CSAGDSGSSSPLHF. CDR3 DNA: TGCAGTGCTGGAGATTCCGGGAGTTCTTCACCCCTCCACTTT.

The chain couples TRBV7-9 to TRBJ1-4, with D unresolved. CDR1 is SEHNR and CDR2 is FQNEAQ in the germline V gene (reference sequence). Trimming left V 0 bases short and J 7 bases short, with 9 bases between. The CDR3 totals 14 residues. CDR3 bases: TGTGCCAGCAGCTTAGCGGCAGAAATTGAAAAACTGTTTTTT. This gives the protein CASSLAAEIEKLFF.

V gene TRBV29-1 combines with J gene TRBJ2-7; D not certain. The CDR3 runs 13 residues. Trimming removed 3 bases at V and 3 bases at J, with 12 bases between. The V gene's germline CDR1 is SQVTM and CDR2 ANQGSEA. In DNA form, the CDR3 reads TGCAGCGTTGAGAAATTATCGGGCTACGAGCAGTACTTC. Translation: CSVEKLSGYEQYF.

This clonotype was counted ten times or more. The gene calls are TRBV4-1 and TRBJ1-2, with D hard to call. Germline V gene lookup returns CDR1 MGHRA and CDR2 YSYEKL. The V gene lost 1 base and the J gene lost 2 bases, with 8 bases spanning the gap. There are 14 residues in the CDR3. CDR3 nucleotides: TGCGCCAGCAGCCAAGGGACGGGAAACTATGGCTACACCTTC. This encodes CASSQGTGNYGYTF.

J is TRBJ2-1 and V is TRBV10-3; 11 bases fit TRBD2. Trimming at V came to 3 bases and at J to 7 bases, leaving 20 bases not matched to a gene. The CDR3 contains 20 residues. Germline values: CDR1 ENHRY, CDR2 SYGVKD. DNA of the CDR3: TGTGCCATCAGTGACCATTTGGGGACTAGCGGAATCAAGGGGGGTAATGAGCAGTTCTTC. Protein product: CAISDHLGTSGIKGGNEQFF.

Ten or more counts support this clonotype. The rearrangement joins TRBV10-3 to TRBJ1-2; D uncertain. The germline CDR1 and CDR2 sequences are ENHRY and SYGVKD. The V gene lost 4 bases and the J gene lost 8 bases, with 17 bases spanning the gap. There are 14 residues in the CDR3. CDR3 in amino acids: CAISGQPSTGGYTF. In nucleotides, the CDR3 is TGTGCCATCAGTGGGCAGCCTTCGACGGGAGGCTACACCTTC.

Only a few counts were recorded for this clonotype. This rearrangement joins TRBV6-5 to TRBJ2-1; 8 bases match TRBD2. CDR1 and CDR2 from the germline V gene are MNHEY and SVGAGI. V gave up 5 bases and J gave up 11 bases; unmatched junction bases: 11. This CDR3 is built from 14 residues. The CDR3 coding sequence is TGTGCCAGCAGTCCTGATGGGGCGGGGGGTAAGCAGTTCTTC. This gives the protein CASSPDGAGGKQFF.

The sample holds a few counts of this clonotype. The gene calls are TRBV5-1 and TRBJ1-4; possibly TRBD1 for D (5 bases). V gave up 2 bases and J gave up 5 bases, with 13 bases separating them. This CDR3 has 15 residues. The germline CDR1 and CDR2 sequences are SGHRS and YFSETQ. The CDR3 reads CASSFRDGKNEKLFF. CDR3 DNA sequence: TGCGCCAGCAGCTTTAGGGACGGGAAAAATGAAAAACTGTTTTTT. The entire variable domain, with the rest obtained from reference TRBV5-1 and TRBJ1-4, is as follows: KAGVTQTPRYLIKTRGQQVTLSCSPISGHRSVSWYQQTPGQGLQFLFEYFSETQRNKGNFPGRFSGRQFSNSRSEMNVSTLELGDSALYLCASSFRDGKNEKLFFGSGTQLSVL.

The CDR3 DNA is TGTGCCAGCAGCCAACGCAATCGAGCGGGAGGGGGGTACAATGAGCAGTTCTTC. Amino acid sequence: CASSQRNRAGGGYNEQFF. V gene TRBV4-2 combines with J gene TRBJ2-1; 10 bases map to TRBD2. V shed 2 bases and J 4 bases; nucleotides not matched to a gene: 11. Germline V gene lookup returns CDR1 LGHNA and CDR2 YNFKEQ. The CDR3 length is 18 residues.

This chain connects TRBV3-1 to TRBJ1-5, with D possibly matching TRBD1 (6 bases). V was cut by 3 bases and J by 6 bases, with 9 bases left in between. The CDR3 spans 13 residues. The germline gives CDR1 LGHDT, CDR2 YNNKEL (reference sequence). This chain's CDR3 is CASSQGASQPQHF. The CDR3 DNA is TGTGCCAGCAGCCAGGGGGCAAGTCAGCCCCAGCATTTT.

In this sample, this clonotype turned up a few times. V and J are TRBV4-1 and TRBJ1-5; TRBD1 aligns across 8 bases. Germline V CDR1 and CDR2: MGHRA, YSYEKL. Trimming cost V 6 bases and J 4 bases; bases outside gene matches: 11. This CDR3 spans 16 amino acids. The DNA for the CDR3 is TGCGCCAGCAGTCCTGACGACAGGGGCGCAAATCAGCCCCAGCATTTT. Its protein product is CASSPDDRGANQPQHF.

The CDR3: CASSFRDRYYEQYF. The CDR3 DNA is TGTGCCAGCAGTTTTCGGGACAGGTACTACGAGCAGTACTTC. This chain connects TRBV12-3 or TRBV12-4 to TRBJ2-7; TRBD1 agrees at 8 bases. The CDR3 loop spans 14 amino acids. V shed 3 bases and J 3 bases; nucleotides not matched to a gene: 4.

This clonotype was counted a few times. The chain combines TRBV5-1 with TRBJ1-2; 11 bases align to TRBD1. There are 16 residues in the CDR3. The V and J ends lost 4 bases and 6 bases, in that order; junction bases with no gene match: 11. Germline V gene sequence: CDR1 SGHRS, CDR2 YFSETQ. The CDR3 is CASSTGQGAFSDGYTF. In DNA, the CDR3 is TGCGCCAGCAGCACCGGACAGGGGGCGTTTAGCGATGGCTACACCTTC.

This chain connects TRBV4-2 to TRBJ1-2, with 7 bases fitting TRBD1. This CDR3 is built from 15 residues. Germline CDR1 reads LGHNA; CDR2 reads YNFKEQ. V gave up 1 base and J gave up 8 bases; unmatched junction bases: 10. Here the CDR3 DNA reads TGTGCCAGCAGCCAAGGCGGACAGGTGGGGTTCGGCTACACCTTC. Its protein is CASSQGGQVGFGYTF.

The chain employs TRBV12-3 or TRBV12-4 and TRBJ2-6; no clear D gene. The CDR3 sequence is 15 residues long. Trimming removed 6 bases at V and 0 bases at J, with 9 bases between. CDR3: CASSPRTSGANVLTF. As DNA, the CDR3 is TGTGCCAGCAGCCCTCGTACCTCTGGGGCCAACGTCCTGACTTTC.

This clonotype was seen only a few times. The chain couples TRBV12-3 or TRBV12-4 to TRBJ2-5; the D gene is possibly TRBD1 (6 bases). The CDR3 is 16 amino acids. The V end lost 5 bases, the J end lost 2 bases, and 18 bases lay between the germline ends. The CDR3 sequence is CASSPQGPTPQETQYF. Written as DNA, the CDR3 is TGTGCCAGCAGTCCCCAGGGGCCAACACCTCAAGAGACCCAGTACTTC.

This chain joins TRBV5-1 and TRBJ1-3, with 8 nucleotides matching TRBD1. This CDR3 region has 17 residues. J was trimmed by 5 bases and V by 4 bases; bases with no gene match: 14. In germline, CDR1 is SGHRS, CDR2 YFSETQ. CDR3 in DNA: TGCGCCAGCAGCCTCCCCGGGGGGACAGGACTACGAAACACCATATATTTT. Translation: CASSLPGGTGLRNTIYF.

V and J are TRBV5-1 and TRBJ2-7; maybe TRBD1 (5 bases). With 1 base removed from V and 6 bases from J, the gap between germline ends came to 17 bases. CDR1 and CDR2 (germline): SGHRS, YFSETQ. The CDR3 loop spans 15 amino acids. CDR3 protein: CASSLRSESRGEQYF. DNA of the CDR3: TGCGCCAGCAGCTTGAGGTCCGAGTCTAGGGGCGAGCAGTACTTC.

The chain links TRBV4-1 to TRBJ2-1; TRBD2 matches 7 bases. CDR1 and CDR2 from the germline V gene are MGHRA and YSYEKL. The CDR3 is made up of 15 amino acids. V shed 0 bases, J shed 9 bases, and the junction held 8 bases outside the gene matches. CDR3 region: CASSQDFRTSVEQFF. The DNA of the CDR3 is TGCGCCAGCAGCCAAGATTTTAGGACTAGTGTTGAGCAGTTCTTC.

The chain has TRBV11-3 and TRBJ2-2; TRBD2 matches 7 bases. This CDR3 region has 17 residues. V was clipped by 3 bases and J by 5 bases; unmatched bases: 12. Germline CDR1 is SGHNT and CDR2 is YENEEA. CDR3 loop: CASSFESGTGRTGELFF. In DNA form, the CDR3 reads TGTGCCAGCAGCTTTGAATCCGGGACCGGGAGGACCGGGGAGCTGTTTTTT.

The chain joins TRBV18 to TRBJ2-7; D possibly corresponds to TRBD2 (5 bases). Germline loops: CDR1 KGHSH, CDR2 LQKENI. V was clipped by 2 bases and J by 0 bases, with 11 bases between them. The CDR3 is 15 residues long. DNA of the CDR3: TGTGCCAGCTCACCAGGAGCGGAGTCCTCCTACGAGCAGTACTTC. Protein sequence: CASSPGAESSYEQYF.

The V call is TRBV5-1, the J call TRBJ1-5; 8 nucleotides align to TRBD1. CDR3 length: 16 amino acids. The junction had 3 bases not matched to a gene; V was cut back by 0 bases and J by 1 base. Germline CDR1 reads SGHRS; CDR2 reads YFSETQ. The chain's CDR3 is CASSLGWTGSNQPQHF. CDR3 coding DNA: TGCGCCAGCAGCTTGGGTTGGACAGGGAGCAATCAGCCCCAGCATTTT.

The rearrangement links TRBV6-5 to TRBJ1-2; 7 bases are shared with TRBD1. CDR1 is MNHEY, CDR2 SVGAGI, per germline. The CDR3 is made up of 14 amino acids. V was pared by 4 bases and J by 6 bases, with 8 bases of the junction left unmatched. CDR3 sequence: CASSSSGGYNGYTF. The CDR3, as DNA: TGTGCCAGCAGTTCCTCAGGGGGGTATAATGGCTACACCTTC.

The chain couples TRBV20-1 to TRBJ2-3; D is unclear. The CDR3 sequence is 13 residues long. The germline CDR1 and CDR2 sequences are DFQATT and SNEGSKA (reference sequence). Trimming stripped 3 bases from V and 5 bases from J, with 12 bases between. The CDR3 region is CSASSDVGDTQYF. The CDR3 region has the DNA TGCAGTGCTAGTTCCGACGTAGGAGATACGCAGTATTTT.

The CDR3 is CASSSLTGEQYF. The CDR3 DNA follows: TGTGCCAGCAGCTCATTGACCGGGGAGCAGTACTTC. The chain links TRBV7-9 to TRBJ2-7; D is ambiguous. Germline loops: CDR1 SEHNR, CDR2 FQNEAQ (reference sequence). CDR3 size: 12 residues. V was cut by 4 bases and J by 7 bases, with 11 bases left in between.

Only a few counts were recorded for this clonotype. The chain links TRBV12-3 or TRBV12-4 to TRBJ1-6; 12 bases fit TRBD1. V gave up 2 bases and J gave up 10 bases; unmatched junction bases: 3. The CDR3 is made up of 15 amino acids. CDR3 DNA: TGTGCCAGCAGTTTACAGGGACAGGGGGCCTCACCCCTCCACTTT. Protein product: CASSLQGQGASPLHF.

The gene calls are TRBV6-5 and TRBJ2-1; 7 bases agree with TRBD2. CDR3 size: 14 residues. Trimming removed 5 bases from V and 7 bases from J; junction bases left unmatched: 8. CDR1 is MNHEY and CDR2 is SVGAGI in the germline V gene. Here the CDR3 reads CASSPGLWANEQFF. For the CDR3, the DNA is TGTGCCAGCAGTCCGGGACTATGGGCGAATGAGCAGTTCTTC.

The chain uses TRBV30 and TRBJ1-4; D is perhaps TRBD1 (5 bases). V lost 1 base to trimming and J lost 0 bases, with 9 bases between them. Germline CDR1 is GTSNPN and CDR2 is SVGIG (reference sequence). The CDR3 totals 15 residues. The CDR3 protein is CAWSAGTATNEKLFF. CDR3 bases: TGTGCCTGGAGTGCCGGGACGGCAACTAATGAAAAACTGTTTTTT.

This clonotype turned up a few times. The V call is TRBV2, the J call TRBJ2-3, with 8 positions matching TRBD2. This CDR3 contains 14 residues. V shed 6 bases, J shed 6 bases, and the junction held 8 bases outside the gene matches. Germline loops: CDR1 SNHLY, CDR2 FYNNEI. The CDR3 region is CASRPGLGWDTQYF. DNA of the CDR3: TGTGCCAGCAGACCGGGACTAGGTTGGGATACGCAGTATTTT.

The CDR3 here is CASSSRTVTGELFF. CDR3 in DNA: TGTGCCAGCAGCTCTCGGACGGTGACCGGGGAGCTGTTTTTT. This sequence joins TRBV3-1 and TRBJ2-2; D gene ambiguous. The CDR3 is 14 residues long. V lost 5 bases to trimming and J lost 5 bases, with 12 bases between them. Germline values: CDR1 LGHDT, CDR2 YNNKEL (reference sequence).